These 13 T cell receptor beta chains originate from one sample sequenced in a study of shared clonotypes between healthy human individuals. Profiled with immunoSEQ multiplex PCR; TCRdb holds only in-frame clones, not every one. The sample contains millions of clones, more than 80% of which appear only once. The sample consisted of naive CD4+ T cells sorted from blood. As to subset: CD45RA+ positively selected. These receptors were obtained from a man between 18 and 29 years old in good health.

This clone was picked up one time. This sequence joins TRBV4-3 and TRBJ2-7; 7 bases align to TRBD2. The CDR3 is 19 residues long. Germline assignment: CDR1 LGHNA and CDR2 YSLEER. V lost 0 bases, J lost 2 bases, and 16 bases stayed unmatched. The CDR3 DNA follows: TGCGCCAGCAGCCAAGAAATTGATTTATGGCGGGAGCCTCCCTACGAGCAGTACTTC. Translation: CASSQEIDLWREPPYEQYF.

The genes are TRBV18 and TRBJ2-5; D is possibly TRBD2 (5 bases). CDR1 and CDR2 from the germline V gene are KGHSH and LQKENI. The germline V and J ends were trimmed by 1 base and 3 bases, with 9 bases remaining between them. CDR3 length: 14 amino acids. CDR3: CASSPRWREETQYF. The CDR3 bases are TGTGCCAGCTCACCACGCTGGCGGGAAGAGACCCAGTACTTC.

The chain uses TRBV7-2 and TRBJ2-5, with 7 bases lining up with TRBD2. The CDR3 has 15 residues. J was trimmed by 5 bases and V by 5 bases; bases with no gene match: 11. Per germline, CDR1 SGHTA and CDR2 FQGNSA. The CDR3 is CASSVTSAPRETQYF. The CDR3 DNA reads as TGTGCCAGCAGCGTTACTAGCGCCCCAAGGGAGACCCAGTACTTC. The entire variable domain, with the rest obtained from reference TRBV7-2 and TRBJ2-5, is as follows: GAGVSQSPSNKVTEKGKDVELRCDPISGHTALYWYRQSLGQGLEFLIYFQGNSAPDKSGLPSDRFSAERTGGSVSTLTIQRTQQEDSAVYLCASSVTSAPRETQYFGPGTRLLVL.

This clone is a singleton in its sample. V and J are TRBV7-6 and TRBJ1-2; D possibly corresponds to TRBD1 (5 bases). The CDR3 runs to 15 residues. V was shortened by 4 bases and J by 2 bases, with 14 bases between the two germline ends. From germline, CDR1 is SGHVS and CDR2 FNYEAQ. For the CDR3, the DNA is TGTGCCAGCAGCTCCACATCGGGACGAAACTATGGCTACACCTTC. Translating it yields CASSSTSGRNYGYTF. The variable domain in full, completed from reference TRBV7-6 and TRBJ1-2, reads GAGVSQSPRYKVTKRGQDVALRCDPISGHVSLYWYRQALGQGPEFLTYFNYEAQQDKSGLPNDRFSAERPEGSISTLTIQRTEQRDSAMYRCASSSTSGRNYGYTFGSGTRLTVV.

To note about this clone: Additional DNA sequences in this sample encode the identical CDR3. The J gene is TRBJ2-7, the V gene TRBV7-2, with 7 positions matching TRBD1. With V trimmed by 3 bases and J by 2 bases, 4 bases remained unmatched. The CDR3 length is 14 residues. The germline V gene has CDR1 SGHTA and CDR2 FQGNSA. This CDR3 reads CASSFGQAPYEQYF. DNA of the CDR3: TGTGCCAGCAGCTTCGGACAGGCCCCCTACGAGCAGTACTTC.

The chain couples TRBV28 to TRBJ1-5, with D possibly TRBD1 on 5 matching bases. Between the trimmed V and J ends, which lost 5 bases and 6 bases, there was a span of 17 bases. Germline CDR1 is MDHEN and CDR2 is SYDVKM. This CDR3 is built from 15 residues. The CDR3 bases are TGTGCCAGCAGTGGGGCCGGAGGGTGGCGTCAGCCCCAGCATTTT. Protein: CASSGAGGWRQPQHF. The complete variable domain, with remaining parts taken from reference TRBV28 and TRBJ1-5, reads DVKVTQSSRYLVKRTGEKVFLECVQDMDHENMFWYRQDPGLGLRLIYFSYDVKMKEKGDIPEGYSVSREKKERFSLILESASTNQTSMYLCASSGAGGWRQPQHFGDGTRLSIL.

This clone was recorded once. The V and J genes are TRBV28 and TRBJ1-5; D unresolved. CDR3 length equals 14 residues. Trimming removed 5 bases from V and 9 bases from J, with 17 bases in between. Germline V gives CDR1 MDHEN, CDR2 SYDVKM. CDR3 loop: CASSPTRALGPQHF. CDR3 nucleotides: TGTGCCAGCAGTCCGACAAGGGCGCTGGGGCCCCAGCATTTT.

The gene calls are TRBV2 and TRBJ2-2; maybe TRBD1 (6 bases). This CDR3 is built from 15 residues. The germline V gene encodes CDR1 SNHLY and CDR2 FYNNEI. The V end lost 5 bases, the J end lost 4 bases, and 14 bases lay between the germline ends. The CDR3 bases are TGTGCCAGCAGTATCGGGCAGGGGATCACCGGGGAGCTGTTTTTT. This gives the protein CASSIGQGITGELFF.

The gene calls are TRBV6-1 and TRBJ1-1, with D unclear. CDR3 length: 14 residues. Trimming removed 5 bases from V and 0 bases from J, with 10 bases in between. Germline CDR1 and CDR2: MNHNS and SASEGT. In DNA, the CDR3 is TGTGCCAGCAGTATGGGCACGATGAACACTGAAGCTTTCTTT. Translating gives CASSMGTMNTEAFF.

The CDR3 bases are TGTGCCAGCAGCTTAATTTTTGGTCAGGGAAAGGATGAGCAGTTCTTC. Residues: CASSLIFGQGKDEQFF. The chain carries TRBV7-9 and TRBJ2-1; possibly TRBD1 for D (5 bases). The V end lost 2 bases, the J end lost 8 bases, and 19 bases lay between the germline ends. This CDR3 comprises 16 residues. Per germline, CDR1 SEHNR and CDR2 FQNEAQ (reference sequence). Drawing the rest from reference TRBV7-9 and TRBJ2-1, the complete variable domain is DTGVSQNPRHKITKRGQNVTFRCDPISEHNRLYWYRQTLGQGPEFLTYFQNEAQLEKSRLLSDRFSAERPKGSFSTLEIQRTEQGDSAMYLCASSLIFGQGKDEQFFGPGTRLTVL.

This chain uses TRBV27 with TRBJ2-3; 8 positions match TRBD1. The CDR3 loop spans 15 amino acids. CDR1 and CDR2 from the germline V gene are MNHEY and SMNVEV (reference sequence). V was clipped by 3 bases and J by 1 base; unmatched bases: 3. The CDR3, as DNA: TGTGCCAGCAGTTTCGGACAGGGACGCACAGATACGCAGTATTTT. This sequence encodes CASSFGQGRTDTQYF.

The chain employs TRBV11-3 and TRBJ2-3; 10 bases fit TRBD2. CDR3 length: 16 amino acids. CDR1 is SGHNT and CDR2 is YENEEA in the germline V gene. V lost 8 bases, J lost 2 bases, and 10 bases stayed unmatched. The CDR3 protein is CASSTGLAVNTDTQYF. The CDR3 DNA reads as TGTGCCAGCTCTACCGGACTAGCGGTTAACACAGATACGCAGTATTTT. The full variable domain, with the rest looked up from reference TRBV11-3 and TRBJ2-3, is EAGVVQSPRYKIIEKKQPVAFWCNPISGHNTLYWYLQNLGQGPELLIRYENEEAVDDSQLPKDRFSAERLKGVDSTLKIQPAELGDSAVYLCASSTGLAVNTDTQYFGPGTRLTVL.

The rearrangement uses TRBV27 and TRBJ2-5; 8 bases map to TRBD1. The CDR3 runs to 15 residues. Germline V gene lookup returns CDR1 MNHEY and CDR2 SMNVEV (reference sequence). The V segment lost 6 bases and the J segment 4 bases; nucleotides outside the gene matches: 10. CDR3 nucleotides: TGTGCCAGCAGGACAACGACAGGGGCGGCAGAGACCCAGTACTTC. The encoded protein is CASRTTTGAAETQYF.